The 18 T cell receptor beta chains given below trace back to one sample, sequenced in a study of blood T cell repertoires in COVID-19 (TCRdb year 2020). Library preparation was by the immunoSEQ multiplex PCR assay. In TCRdb, the immuneACCESS table is reduced to in-frame sequences with V and J assigned. These tables do not hold every clone; where another copy was compared, an unresolved V gene accounts for under half, and the others remain unexplained. This sample lists over 250,000 clones; roughly 85% were detected once. The biggest ten clones account for 4.5% to 6% of the sample. The sequencing sample was made of peripheral blood. These receptors originate from a man in his fifties or sixties with active or convalescent COVID-19.

This clone has just a few counts. This rearrangement joins TRBV19 to TRBJ1-1; 8 bases are shared with TRBD1. Germline loops: CDR1 LNHDA, CDR2 SQIVND (reference sequence). J lost 4 bases, V lost 7 bases, and 11 bases had no gene match. This CDR3 has 15 amino acids. The CDR3 DNA reads as TGTGCCAGTATAGGAGGGCAGGGGGCTGTCACTGAAGCTTTCTTT. Translation: CASIGGQGAVTEAFF.

This clone showed up just once. The chain carries TRBV9 and TRBJ2-1, with TRBD1 matching 8 bases. The germline V gene has CDR1 SGDLS and CDR2 YYNGEE. The CDR3 loop spans 16 amino acids. The J segment lost 2 bases and the V segment lost 0 bases, leaving 4 bases of the junction unmatched. As DNA, the CDR3 is TGTGCCAGCAGCGTAGGTGGGACAGGAGCCTACAATGAGCAGTTCTTC. It translates to CASSVGGTGAYNEQFF.

The chain employs TRBV4-1 and TRBJ2-3, with 7 bases that match TRBD1. V dropped 4 bases and J dropped 6; count of bases not matched to a gene: 1. The germline V gene encodes CDR1 MGHRA and CDR2 YSYEKL. CDR3 length: 12 residues. The CDR3 DNA sequence: TGCGCCAGCAGCCCGGACAGGGATACGCAGTATTTT. It translates to CASSPDRDTQYF.

The CDR3 loop reads CAWSPLAVGIGIQYF. DNA for the CDR3: TGTGCCTGGAGTCCACTAGCGGTCGGGATTGGCATTCAGTACTTC. This rearrangement joins TRBV30 to TRBJ2-4; TRBD2 aligns across 8 bases. With V trimmed by 2 bases and J by 9 bases, 12 bases remained unmatched. The CDR3 consists of 15 residues. Germline CDR1 is GTSNPN and CDR2 is SVGIG (reference sequence).

The rearrangement joins TRBV10-2 to TRBJ2-1; 8 bases fit TRBD2. Trimming took 7 bases from V and 3 from J; bases not matched to a gene: 8. The CDR3 loop spans 15 amino acids. Germline CDR1 and CDR2: WSHSY and SAAADI. The chain's CDR3 is CASTLTSADYNEQFF. The CDR3 region has the DNA TGCGCCAGCACGCTGACTAGCGCCGACTACAATGAGCAGTTCTTC.

The chain links TRBV27 to TRBJ2-5; D may be TRBD1 (6 bases). Between the trimmed V and J ends, which lost 0 bases and 4 bases, there was a span of 12 bases. Germline V lookup: CDR1 MNHEY, CDR2 SMNVEV (reference sequence). This CDR3 comprises 15 residues. CDR3 sequence reads: CASSLSRGRGETQYF. The CDR3 DNA sequence: TGTGCCAGCAGTTTATCGAGAGGCAGGGGAGAGACCCAGTACTTC.

The rearrangement joins TRBV6-5 to TRBJ2-1; weak D call: TRBD1 (6 bases). The CDR3 runs to 15 residues. CDR1 and CDR2 from the germline V gene are MNHEY and SVGAGI. The germline V and J ends were trimmed by 0 bases and 5 bases, with 11 bases remaining between them. CDR3 region: CASSYSWDTHNEQFF. The CDR3 DNA follows: TGTGCCAGCAGTTACTCGTGGGACACCCACAATGAGCAGTTCTTC.

This chain connects TRBV5-4 to TRBJ2-3; 9 nucleotides agree with TRBD2. Germline lookup yields CDR1 SGHNT and CDR2 YYREEE (reference sequence). Trimming cost V 4 bases and J 0 bases; bases outside gene matches: 3. This CDR3 is 15 amino acids long. The CDR3, as DNA: TGTGCCAGCAGCAGTAGCGGGAGCAGCACAGATACGCAGTATTTT. Its translation: CASSSSGSSTDTQYF.

This rearrangement joins TRBV3-1 (or the pseudogene TRBV3-2) to TRBJ2-3, with 10 bases matching TRBD1. The CDR3 has 15 residues. V lost 6 bases to trimming and J lost 2 bases; unmatched junction nucleotides: 5. Germline V gives CDR1 LGHDT, CDR2 YNNKEL (reference sequence). The CDR3 loop is CASRRQGAITDTQYF. CDR3 in DNA: TGTGCCAGCAGACGACAGGGGGCGATCACAGATACGCAGTATTTT.

The chain joins TRBV6-7 to TRBJ2-7, with TRBD2 matching over 14 bases. TRBV6-7 is an ORF, and what it does is uncertain. The length of the CDR3 is 20 residues. Trimming cost V 6 bases and J 2 bases; bases outside gene matches: 18. The CDR3 here is CASRVGLLVGTSGRPYEQYF. The CDR3 DNA reads TGTGCCAGCAGAGTTGGACTCCTAGTCGGGACTAGCGGGAGACCCTACGAGCAGTACTTC.

The rearrangement links TRBV29-1 to TRBJ1-2; 9 bases line up with TRBD1. J gave up 2 bases and V 0 bases, and 1 base lay outside the gene matches. Germline V gene lookup returns CDR1 SQVTM and CDR2 ANQGSEA. This CDR3 has 14 amino acids. The CDR3 region has the DNA TGCAGCGTTGAAGATGGACAGGGGAACTATGGCTACACCTTC. Residues: CSVEDGQGNYGYTF.

The chain uses TRBV9 and TRBJ2-2; D may be TRBD2 (6 bases). This CDR3 comprises 15 residues. The germline V gene encodes CDR1 SGDLS and CDR2 YYNGEE. V was cut by 7 bases and J by 2 bases, with 15 bases left in between. CDR3 sequence: CASRSGTYNTGELFF. The CDR3 DNA is TGTGCCAGCCGATCCGGGACTTACAACACCGGGGAGCTGTTTTTT. Together with reference TRBV9 and TRBJ2-2, the CDR3 gives the full variable domain: DSGVTQTPKHLITATGQRVTLRCSPRSGDLSVYWYQQSLDQGLQFLIQYYNGEERAKGNILERFSAQQFPDLHSELNLSSLELGDSALYFCASRSGTYNTGELFFGEGSRLTVL.

V is TRBV5-1 and J is TRBJ1-5; D gene uncertain. Trimming left V 4 bases short and J 5 bases short, with 10 bases between. This CDR3 is built from 13 residues. Germline lookup yields CDR1 SGHRS and CDR2 YFSETQ. The CDR3 loop reads CASSMGRDQPQHF. CDR3 coding DNA: TGCGCCAGCAGCATGGGGAGGGATCAGCCCCAGCATTTT.

This chain joins TRBV5-1 and TRBJ1-2, with D possibly matching TRBD1 (6 bases). The CDR3 totals 14 residues. Trimming took off 2 bases at V and 4 bases at J, with 12 bases between the two ends. Looked up from germline, CDR1 is SGHRS and CDR2 is YFSETQ. This CDR3 reads CASSLQGLSYGYTF. DNA for the CDR3: TGCGCCAGCAGCTTACAGGGTCTTAGCTATGGCTACACCTTC.

This clone occurred once. V is TRBV11-2 and J is TRBJ1-1; 10 bases map to TRBD1. The CDR3 spans 15 residues. In germline, CDR1 is SGHAT, CDR2 FQNNGV. J gave up 11 bases and V 6 bases, and 15 bases lay outside the gene matches. The CDR3 protein is CASRPLSGQGRDAFF. The CDR3 region has the DNA TGTGCCAGCAGACCCCTTTCGGGACAGGGGAGGGATGCTTTCTTT. Complete variable domain (other parts from reference TRBV11-2 and TRBJ1-1): EAGVAQSPRYKIIEKRQSVAFWCNPISGHATLYWYQQILGQGPKLLIQFQNNGVVDDSQLPKDRFSAERLKGVDSTLKIQPAKLEDSAVYLCASRPLSGQGRDAFFGQGTRLTVV.

The chain joins TRBV6-5 to TRBJ2-1, with 10 bases matching TRBD2. This CDR3 has 15 amino acids. V lost 7 bases to trimming and J lost 1 base; unmatched junction nucleotides: 4. Germline lookup yields CDR1 MNHEY and CDR2 SVGAGI. The CDR3 is CASKLLAGSYNEQFF. The CDR3 DNA reads TGTGCCAGCAAGCTACTAGCGGGATCCTACAATGAGCAGTTCTTC.

This chain joins TRBV29-1 and TRBJ1-1; D unresolved. Germline loops: CDR1 SQVTM, CDR2 ANQGSEA. CDR3 length equals 15 residues. Trimming took 4 bases from V and 4 from J, leaving 19 bases between them. CDR3 region: CSVVGVSGRTTEAFF. The DNA of the CDR3 is TGCAGCGTTGTGGGAGTTAGCGGGAGGACCACTGAAGCTTTCTTT.

The CDR3 loop is CASSPGTSGRAAEQFF. The CDR3 DNA follows: TGTGCCAGCTCACCGGGGACTAGCGGGAGGGCAGCCGAGCAGTTCTTC. This chain uses TRBV18 with TRBJ2-1; TRBD2 agrees at 16 bases. CDR1 and CDR2 (germline): KGHSH, LQKENI. V dropped 3 bases and J dropped 10; count of bases not matched to a gene: 6. The CDR3 loop spans 16 amino acids. The complete variable domain, with remaining parts taken from reference TRBV18 and TRBJ2-1, reads NAGVMQNPRHLVRRRGQEARLRCSPMKGHSHVYWYRQLPEEGLKFMVYLQKENIIDESGMPKERFSAEFPKEGPSILRIQQVVRGDSAAYFCASSPGTSGRAAEQFFGPGTRLTVL.